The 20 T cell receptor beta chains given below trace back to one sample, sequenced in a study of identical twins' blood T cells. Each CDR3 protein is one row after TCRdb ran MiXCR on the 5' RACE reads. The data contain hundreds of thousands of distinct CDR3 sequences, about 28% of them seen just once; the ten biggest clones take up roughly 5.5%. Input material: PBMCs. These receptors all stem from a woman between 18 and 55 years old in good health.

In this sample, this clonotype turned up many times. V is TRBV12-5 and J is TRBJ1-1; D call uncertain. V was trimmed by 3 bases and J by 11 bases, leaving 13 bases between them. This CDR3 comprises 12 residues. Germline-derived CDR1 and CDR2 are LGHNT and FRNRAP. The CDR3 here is CASGFQPRMAFF. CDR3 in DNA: TGTGCTAGTGGTTTTCAGCCGCGGATGGCTTTCTTT.

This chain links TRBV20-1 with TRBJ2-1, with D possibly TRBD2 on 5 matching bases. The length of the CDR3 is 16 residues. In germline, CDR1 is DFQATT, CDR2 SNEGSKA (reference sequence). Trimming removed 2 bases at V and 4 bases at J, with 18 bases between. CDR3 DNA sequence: TGCAGTGCTAGAAAAGGAAGCGGATCCACATACAATGAGCAGTTCTTC. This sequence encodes CSARKGSGSTYNEQFF.

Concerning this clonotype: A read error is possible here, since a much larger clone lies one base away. CDR3 loop: CDSTRLLGNTIYF. The CDR3 bases are TGTGACAGCACTCGGTTACTCGGAAACACCATATATTTT. This chain connects TRBV2 to TRBJ1-3; unclear D gene. Germline V gene sequence: CDR1 SNHLY, CDR2 FYNNEI. The CDR3 is made up of 13 amino acids. Full variable domain (rest looked up from reference TRBV2 and TRBJ1-3): EPEVTQTPSHQVTQMGQEVILRCVPISNHLYFYWYRQILGQKVEFLVSFYNNEISEKSEIFDDQFSVERPDGSNFTLKIRSTKLEDSAMYFCDSTRLLGNTIYFGEGSWLTVV.

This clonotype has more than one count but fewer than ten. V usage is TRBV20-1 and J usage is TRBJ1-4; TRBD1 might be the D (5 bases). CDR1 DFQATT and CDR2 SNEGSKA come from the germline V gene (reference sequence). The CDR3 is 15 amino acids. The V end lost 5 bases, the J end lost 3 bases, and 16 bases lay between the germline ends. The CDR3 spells CSAAPVGASNEKLFF. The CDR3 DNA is TGCAGTGCTGCCCCCGTCGGGGCCTCTAATGAAAAACTGTTTTTT.

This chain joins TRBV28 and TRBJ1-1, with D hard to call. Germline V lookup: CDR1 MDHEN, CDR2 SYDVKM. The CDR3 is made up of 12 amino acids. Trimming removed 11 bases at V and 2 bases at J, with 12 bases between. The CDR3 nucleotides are TGTGCCGGATCTAATATTAACACTGAAGCTTTCTTT. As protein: CAGSNINTEAFF. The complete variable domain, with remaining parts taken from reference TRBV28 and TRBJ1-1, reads DVKVTQSSRYLVKRTGEKVFLECVQDMDHENMFWYRQDPGLGLRLIYFSYDVKMKEKGDIPEGYSVSREKKERFSLILESASTNQTSMYLCAGSNINTEAFFGQGTRLTVV.

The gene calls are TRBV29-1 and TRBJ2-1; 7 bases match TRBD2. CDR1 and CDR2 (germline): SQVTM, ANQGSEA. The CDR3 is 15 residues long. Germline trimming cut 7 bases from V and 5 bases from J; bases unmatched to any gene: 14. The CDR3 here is CSALIIAGGDNEQFF. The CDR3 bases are TGCAGCGCATTAATTATAGCGGGCGGGGACAATGAGCAGTTCTTC.

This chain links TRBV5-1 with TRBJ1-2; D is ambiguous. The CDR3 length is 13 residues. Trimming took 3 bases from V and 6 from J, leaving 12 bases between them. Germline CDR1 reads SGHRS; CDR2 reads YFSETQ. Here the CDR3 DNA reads TGCGCCAGCAGCTCGCTGGAGGCCAATGGCTACACCTTC. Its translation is CASSSLEANGYTF.

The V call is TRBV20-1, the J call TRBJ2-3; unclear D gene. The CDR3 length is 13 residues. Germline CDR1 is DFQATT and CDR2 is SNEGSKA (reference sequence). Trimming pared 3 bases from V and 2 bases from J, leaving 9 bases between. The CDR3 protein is CSASSTSTDTQYF. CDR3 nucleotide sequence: TGCAGTGCTAGTAGCACCTCCACAGATACGCAGTATTTT.

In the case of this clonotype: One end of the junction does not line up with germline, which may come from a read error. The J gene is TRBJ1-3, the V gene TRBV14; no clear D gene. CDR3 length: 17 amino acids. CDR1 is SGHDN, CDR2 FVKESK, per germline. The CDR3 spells CVSSHLLGRSSGNTIYF. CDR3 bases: TGTGTCAGCAGCCATCTTTTAGGAAGGTCTTCTGGAAACACCATATATTTT.

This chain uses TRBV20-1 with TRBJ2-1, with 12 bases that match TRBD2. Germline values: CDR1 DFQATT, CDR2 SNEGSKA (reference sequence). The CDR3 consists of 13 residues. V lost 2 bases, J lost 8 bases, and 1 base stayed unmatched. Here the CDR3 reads CSARLAGGHEQFF. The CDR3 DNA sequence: TGCAGTGCTAGACTAGCGGGGGGGCATGAGCAGTTCTTC.

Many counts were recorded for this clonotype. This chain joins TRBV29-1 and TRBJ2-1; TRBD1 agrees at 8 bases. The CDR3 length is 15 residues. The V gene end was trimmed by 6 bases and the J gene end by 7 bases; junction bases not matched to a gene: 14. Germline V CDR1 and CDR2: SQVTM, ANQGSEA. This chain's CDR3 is CSVFSRGLKVNEQFF. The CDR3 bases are TGCAGCGTGTTTTCCAGGGGGCTGAAGGTTAATGAGCAGTTCTTC.

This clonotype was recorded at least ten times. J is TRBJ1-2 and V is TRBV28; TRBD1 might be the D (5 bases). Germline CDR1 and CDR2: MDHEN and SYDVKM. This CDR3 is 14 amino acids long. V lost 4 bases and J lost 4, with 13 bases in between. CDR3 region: CASSSNQGLYGYTF. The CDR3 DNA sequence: TGTGCCAGCAGTTCCAACCAGGGCCTCTATGGCTACACCTTC.

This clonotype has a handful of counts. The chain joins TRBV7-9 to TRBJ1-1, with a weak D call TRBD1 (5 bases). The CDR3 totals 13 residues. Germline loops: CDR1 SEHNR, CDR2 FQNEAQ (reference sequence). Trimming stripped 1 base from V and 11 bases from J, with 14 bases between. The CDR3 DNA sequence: TGTGCCAGCAGCTTAGAGGGGTCCAGAGGGGCTTTCTTT. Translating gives CASSLEGSRGAFF.

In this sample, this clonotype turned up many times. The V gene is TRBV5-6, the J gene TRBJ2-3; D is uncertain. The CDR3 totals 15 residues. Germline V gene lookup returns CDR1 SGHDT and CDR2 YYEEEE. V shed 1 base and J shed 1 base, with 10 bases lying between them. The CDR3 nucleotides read TGTGCCAGCAGCTTGTTCGTTTTGGGCACAGATACGCAGTATTTT. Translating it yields CASSLFVLGTDTQYF.

CDR3 region: CSVFMQGDYGYTF. The CDR3 nucleotides read TGCAGCGTTTTTATGCAGGGGGACTATGGCTACACCTTC. J is TRBJ1-2 and V is TRBV29-1, with TRBD1 matching 7 bases. In germline, CDR1 is SQVTM, CDR2 ANQGSEA. V gave up 5 bases and J gave up 3 bases; unmatched junction bases: 6. The CDR3 runs 13 residues.

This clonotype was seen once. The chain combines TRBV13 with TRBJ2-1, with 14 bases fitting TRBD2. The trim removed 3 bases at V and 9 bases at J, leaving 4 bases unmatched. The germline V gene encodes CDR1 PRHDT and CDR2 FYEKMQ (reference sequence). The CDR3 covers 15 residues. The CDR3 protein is CASSFGTSGSSEQFF. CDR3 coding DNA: TGTGCCAGCAGCTTCGGGACTAGCGGGAGTAGTGAGCAGTTCTTC.

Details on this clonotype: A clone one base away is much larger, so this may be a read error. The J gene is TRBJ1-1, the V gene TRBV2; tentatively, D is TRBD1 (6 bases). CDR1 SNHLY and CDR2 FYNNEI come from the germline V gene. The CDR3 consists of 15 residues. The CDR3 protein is CASSSGQLMNTEALF. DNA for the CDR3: TGTGCCAGCAGTTCCGGACAGCTCATGAACACTGAAGCTTTATTT.

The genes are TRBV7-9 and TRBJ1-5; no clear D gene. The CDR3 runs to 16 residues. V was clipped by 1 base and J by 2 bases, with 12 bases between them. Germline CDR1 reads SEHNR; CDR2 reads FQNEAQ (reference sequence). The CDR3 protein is CASSLGAWMGNQPQHF. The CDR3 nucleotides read TGTGCCAGCAGCTTAGGAGCATGGATGGGCAATCAGCCCCAGCATTTT. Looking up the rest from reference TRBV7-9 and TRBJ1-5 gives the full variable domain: DTGVSQNPRHKITKRGQNVTFRCDPISEHNRLYWYRQTLGQGPEFLTYFQNEAQLEKSRLLSDRFSAERPKGSFSTLEIQRTEQGDSAMYLCASSLGAWMGNQPQHFGDGTRLSIL.

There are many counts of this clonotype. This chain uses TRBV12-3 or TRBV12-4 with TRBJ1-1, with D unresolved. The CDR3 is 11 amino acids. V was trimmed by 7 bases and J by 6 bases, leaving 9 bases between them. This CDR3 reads CASNMSPEAFF. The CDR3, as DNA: TGTGCCAGCAACATGAGCCCTGAAGCTTTCTTT.

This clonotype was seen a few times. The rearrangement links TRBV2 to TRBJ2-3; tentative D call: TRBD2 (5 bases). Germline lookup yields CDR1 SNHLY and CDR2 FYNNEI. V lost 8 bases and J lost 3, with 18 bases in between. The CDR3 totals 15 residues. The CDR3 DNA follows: TGTGCCAGCGCGCGGGCTCCCGGGTATACAGATACGCAGTATTTT. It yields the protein CASARAPGYTDTQYF.